The 30 T cell receptor beta chains listed next were all sequenced from one sample in a study of B cell selection in AIRE deficiency. Sorting defined conventional CD4 T cells as CD4+CD127+. The assay was immunoSEQ multiplex PCR, and TCRdb's table has in-frame clones only and misses some. The repertoire holds 20,000 to 30,000 clones, with 96% as singletons. Sample: CD4+CD127+ conventional T cells sorted from PBMCs. These receptors originate from a human donor in good health.

The CDR3 DNA is TGTGCCAGCAGCTCCGACCGTCGGGAAGCTTTCTTT. As protein: CASSSDRREAFF. The rearrangement uses TRBV7-9 and TRBJ1-1; unclear D gene. This CDR3 is 12 amino acids long. Trimming took 4 bases from V and 8 from J, leaving 11 bases between them. Germline loops: CDR1 SEHNR, CDR2 FQNEAQ (reference sequence).

The chain couples TRBV13 to TRBJ2-4; D is perhaps TRBD2 (5 bases). Trimming stripped 4 bases from V and 1 base from J, with 14 bases between. The CDR3 covers 16 residues. Per germline, CDR1 PRHDT and CDR2 FYEKMQ (reference sequence). The CDR3 DNA reads TGTGCCAGCAGCTCAGGACTTCCCGGGGCCAAAAACATTCAGTACTTC. It yields the protein CASSSGLPGAKNIQYF.

This clone has only a few counts. The chain has TRBV7-2 and TRBJ1-5, with 9 bases lining up with TRBD1. With V trimmed by 5 bases and J by 6 bases, 5 bases remained unmatched. The length of the CDR3 is 14 residues. Germline values: CDR1 SGHTA, CDR2 FQGNSA. CDR3 amino acids: CASSAGQGSQPQHF. In DNA, the CDR3 is TGTGCCAGCAGCGCGGGACAGGGTAGTCAGCCCCAGCATTTT.

The rearrangement joins TRBV7-9 to TRBJ1-5; 11 bases map to TRBD1. The CDR3 loop spans 19 amino acids. In germline, CDR1 is SEHNR, CDR2 FQNEAQ (reference sequence). After removal of 0 bases from V and 2 bases from J, the junction contained 9 bases not matched to a gene. The CDR3, as DNA: TGTGCCAGCAGCTTAGCAGGGACAGGGGGTTCCGTCGGCAATCAGCCCCAGCATTTT. Its translation: CASSLAGTGGSVGNQPQHF.

V and J are TRBV6-5 and TRBJ1-4; a possible D gene is TRBD1 (6 bases). The germline CDR1 and CDR2 sequences are MNHEY and SVGAGI. The CDR3 runs to 15 residues. V lost 0 bases and J 7 bases, leaving 12 bases between the germline ends. The CDR3 sequence: CASSYSAGVREKLFF. The CDR3 DNA sequence: TGTGCCAGCAGTTACTCGGCAGGGGTACGTGAAAAACTGTTTTTT.

The gene calls are TRBV5-1 and TRBJ2-3; possible D gene TRBD2, 7 bases. The germline V gene encodes CDR1 SGHRS and CDR2 YFSETQ. V was pared by 5 bases and J by 0 bases, with 10 bases between. This CDR3 has 14 amino acids. This chain's CDR3 is CASRGGDSTDTQYF. The CDR3 DNA reads as TGCGCCAGCAGAGGGGGGGATAGCACAGATACGCAGTATTTT.

The chain employs TRBV18 and TRBJ1-1, with D possibly matching TRBD1 (5 bases). The CDR3 contains 15 residues. Germline CDR1 and CDR2: KGHSH and LQKENI. Deletions cut 1 base from V and 3 bases from J, with 12 bases between. The CDR3 sequence: CASSPRGVVDTEAFF. The CDR3 nucleotides read TGTGCCAGCTCACCACGGGGGGTGGTAGACACTGAAGCTTTCTTT.

The chain is built from TRBV6-5 and TRBJ1-5, with TRBD1 identical over 8 bases. The germline CDR1 and CDR2 sequences are MNHEY and SVGAGI. This CDR3 is 14 amino acids long. Trimming cost V 6 bases and J 7 bases; bases outside gene matches: 8. The chain's CDR3 is CASSPTGDQQPQHF. DNA for the CDR3: TGTGCCAGCAGCCCGACAGGGGATCAACAGCCCCAGCATTTT.

DNA of the CDR3: TGTGCCAGCAGTTCCCTCGGGACCTCCTGGAGAAACACTGAAGCTTTCTTT. Amino acid sequence: CASSSLGTSWRNTEAFF. The chain combines TRBV27 with TRBJ1-1; D is perhaps TRBD1 (5 bases). CDR3 size: 17 residues. Germline lookup yields CDR1 MNHEY and CDR2 SMNVEV (reference sequence). V was trimmed by 4 bases and J by 2 bases, leaving 20 bases between them.

The chain has TRBV23-1 and TRBJ1-1; TRBD1 is a possible D gene (6 bases). TRBV23-1 is marked as an open reading frame, function uncertain. V gave up 9 bases and J gave up 4 bases, with 9 bases separating them. The CDR3 runs to 11 residues. CDR3 amino acids: CASEGGTEAFF. The CDR3 nucleotides read TGCGCCAGTGAGGGGGGCACTGAAGCTTTCTTT.

The chain joins TRBV10-3 to TRBJ2-7; TRBD1 or TRBD2 may be the D gene (6 bases each). Germline-derived CDR1 and CDR2 are ENHRY and SYGVKD. CDR3 length: 13 residues. V lost 4 bases and J 3 bases, leaving 10 bases between the germline ends. Written as DNA, the CDR3 is TGTGCCATCAGTGTGAGGGGGGACTACGAGCAGTACTTC. This codes for CAISVRGDYEQYF.

This clone was seen a single time. The gene calls are TRBV11-2 and TRBJ2-2; D might be TRBD1 (5 bases). The CDR3 contains 17 residues. Trimming took 1 base from V and 0 from J, leaving 12 bases between them. The germline V gene encodes CDR1 SGHAT and CDR2 FQNNGV. Here the CDR3 reads CASSLVGRGPNTGELFF. In nucleotides, the CDR3 is TGTGCCAGCAGCTTAGTAGGAAGGGGCCCGAACACCGGGGAGCTGTTTTTT.

The J gene is TRBJ2-3, the V gene TRBV14; the match to TRBD1 covers 11 bases. Germline-derived CDR1 and CDR2 are SGHDN and FVKESK. This CDR3 contains 16 residues. The V segment lost 4 bases and the J segment 6 bases; nucleotides outside the gene matches: 9. The CDR3 here is CASSLAGTGGIDTQYF. The CDR3 nucleotides read TGTGCCAGCAGCCTAGCCGGGACAGGGGGTATTGATACGCAGTATTTT.

The rearrangement links TRBV7-9 to TRBJ2-7, with D unresolved. There are 14 residues in the CDR3. Deletions cut 2 bases from V and 5 bases from J, with 13 bases between. The germline V gene has CDR1 SEHNR and CDR2 FQNEAQ (reference sequence). The CDR3 reads CASSLSFGQNEQYF. The CDR3, as DNA: TGTGCCAGCAGCTTAAGTTTTGGGCAGAACGAGCAGTACTTC. Together with reference TRBV7-9 and TRBJ2-7, the CDR3 gives the full variable domain: DTGVSQNPRHKITKRGQNVTFRCDPISEHNRLYWYRQTLGQGPEFLTYFQNEAQLEKSRLLSDRFSAERPKGSFSTLEIQRTEQGDSAMYLCASSLSFGQNEQYFGPGTRLTVT.

The chain joins TRBV2 to TRBJ2-3; D is unresolved. Looked up from germline, CDR1 is SNHLY and CDR2 is FYNNEI. The germline V and J ends were trimmed by 8 bases and 4 bases, with 16 bases remaining between them. The length of the CDR3 is 14 residues. CDR3 DNA sequence: TGTGCCAGCTTTGGAGTAGGGCCCGCAGATACGCAGTATTTT. Translation gives CASFGVGPADTQYF.

V usage is TRBV2 and J usage is TRBJ1-5; D is unclear. V was clipped by 1 base and J by 4 bases, with 11 bases between them. The CDR3 runs to 15 residues. Germline CDR1 and CDR2: SNHLY and FYNNEI. The CDR3 sequence: CASSEDSGPNQPQHF. The CDR3 DNA is TGTGCCAGCAGTGAAGACAGCGGCCCTAATCAGCCCCAGCATTTT.

The V gene is TRBV19, the J gene TRBJ2-3, with TRBD2 as a possible D gene (6 bases). With 3 bases removed from V and 1 base from J, the gap between germline ends came to 14 bases. The CDR3 is 16 residues long. Germline V gene lookup returns CDR1 LNHDA and CDR2 SQIVND (reference sequence). The CDR3 loop reads CASSIPRDWGTDTQYF. The CDR3 DNA reads TGTGCCAGTAGTATCCCCAGGGACTGGGGCACAGATACGCAGTATTTT. The full variable domain, with the rest looked up from reference TRBV19 and TRBJ2-3, is DGGITQSPKYLFRKEGQNVTLSCEQNLNHDAMYWYRQDPGQGLRLIYYSQIVNDFQKGDIAEGYSVSREKKESFPLTVTSAQKNPTAFYLCASSIPRDWGTDTQYFGPGTRLTVL.

This rearrangement joins TRBV7-9 to TRBJ1-6, with TRBD1 as a possible D gene (6 bases). Trimming pared 0 bases from V and 7 bases from J, leaving 13 bases between. CDR3 length: 16 amino acids. Germline V lookup: CDR1 SEHNR, CDR2 FQNEAQ (reference sequence). DNA for the CDR3: TGTGCCAGCAGCTTAGCAACGGGACACCCCAATTCACCCCTCCACTTT. This gives the protein CASSLATGHPNSPLHF. Filled out from reference TRBV7-9 and TRBJ1-6, the complete variable domain reads DTGVSQNPRHKITKRGQNVTFRCDPISEHNRLYWYRQTLGQGPEFLTYFQNEAQLEKSRLLSDRFSAERPKGSFSTLEIQRTEQGDSAMYLCASSLATGHPNSPLHFGNGTRLTVT.

This chain links TRBV9 with TRBJ2-3; D may correspond to TRBD1 or TRBD2 (5 bases each). Looked up from germline, CDR1 is SGDLS and CDR2 is YYNGEE. V lost 4 bases and J 6 bases, leaving 21 bases between the germline ends. The CDR3 is 16 amino acids. The CDR3 DNA follows: TGTGCCAGCAGCTTGTCGAGGGGCACCCACGGGGATACGCAGTATTTT. It translates to CASSLSRGTHGDTQYF. The full variable domain, in which reference TRBV9 and TRBJ2-3 provide the parts outside the CDR3, is DSGVTQTPKHLITATGQRVTLRCSPRSGDLSVYWYQQSLDQGLQFLIQYYNGEERAKGNILERFSAQQFPDLHSELNLSSLELGDSALYFCASSLSRGTHGDTQYFGPGTRLTVL.

CDR3 in amino acids: CASSQEPPHTKYF. DNA for the CDR3: TGCGCCAGCAGCCAAGAACCCCCTCATACAAAGTACTTC. The gene calls are TRBV4-1 and TRBJ2-7; D is unclear. Per germline, CDR1 MGHRA and CDR2 YSYEKL. This CDR3 is built from 13 residues. V was shortened by 0 bases and J by 11 bases, with 14 bases between the two germline ends.

The chain combines TRBV30 with TRBJ1-1, with TRBD1 matching 8 bases. V was pared by 2 bases and J by 0 bases, with 5 bases of the junction left unmatched. Germline V gene data show CDR1 as GTSNPN and CDR2 as SVGIG (reference sequence). The CDR3 spans 15 residues. The CDR3: CAWSKRTGMNTEAFF. CDR3 in DNA: TGTGCCTGGAGTAAAAGGACAGGGATGAACACTGAAGCTTTCTTT.

This clone has a single count. The V gene is TRBV5-1, the J gene TRBJ2-3; 7 nucleotides match TRBD2. Germline CDR1 SGHRS, CDR2 YFSETQ. Trimming cost V 4 bases and J 2 bases; bases outside gene matches: 7. The CDR3 consists of 15 residues. The CDR3, as DNA: TGCGCCAGCAGCGGGGCTGGGGGGGTCACAGATACGCAGTATTTT. This gives the protein CASSGAGGVTDTQYF.

CDR3 coding DNA: TGCGCCAGCAGCTTGGAGGGCGGGGGTTCCTGGGGAGATACGCAGTATTTT. Its translation is CASSLEGGGSWGDTQYF. The chain carries TRBV5-1 and TRBJ2-3, with 7 bases aligning to TRBD2. The length of the CDR3 is 17 residues. V shed 0 bases and J 5 bases; nucleotides not matched to a gene: 12. CDR1 and CDR2 from the germline V gene are SGHRS and YFSETQ.

J is TRBJ1-5 and V is TRBV10-2; unclear D gene. Germline loops: CDR1 WSHSY, CDR2 SAAADI. The CDR3 has 13 residues. V lost 4 bases and J lost 4, with 8 bases in between. The CDR3 loop reads CASSGSSNQPQHF. The CDR3 nucleotides read TGCGCCAGCAGTGGCTCCTCAAATCAGCCCCAGCATTTT.

This chain joins TRBV7-2 and TRBJ2-1; the match to TRBD2 covers 13 bases. Trimming at V came to 0 bases and at J to 7 bases, leaving 3 bases not matched to a gene. Germline V gene lookup returns CDR1 SGHTA and CDR2 FQGNSA. This CDR3 region has 16 residues. For the CDR3, the DNA is TGTGCCAGCAGCTTAGCGAGACTAGCGGGGGGAAATGAGCAGTTCTTC. Protein product: CASSLARLAGGNEQFF.

The chain joins TRBV6-6 to TRBJ2-5; D not resolved. The germline V gene has CDR1 MNHNY and CDR2 SVGAGI (reference sequence). The CDR3 spans 15 residues. V dropped 0 bases and J dropped 4 bases, with 12 bases sitting between them. CDR3 sequence reads: CASSYSKNGRETQYF. CDR3 DNA sequence: TGTGCCAGCAGTTACTCAAAAAATGGTCGAGAGACCCAGTACTTC.

The V call is TRBV4-3, the J call TRBJ2-1, with TRBD2 as a possible D gene (5 bases). CDR1 LGHNA and CDR2 YSLEER come from the germline V gene. The V end lost 0 bases, the J end lost 0 bases, and 6 bases lay between the germline ends. CDR3 size: 15 residues. CDR3: CASSQEGSSYNEQFF. DNA for the CDR3: TGCGCCAGCAGCCAAGAAGGGAGCTCCTACAATGAGCAGTTCTTC.

The chain is built from TRBV6-5 and TRBJ1-6; 7 bases map to TRBD1. Per germline, CDR1 MNHEY and CDR2 SVGAGI. The CDR3 extends over 13 amino acids. The V and J ends lost 6 bases and 6 bases, in that order; junction bases with no gene match: 2. CDR3 region: CASRGQPNSPLHF. In DNA form, the CDR3 reads TGTGCCAGCAGGGGACAGCCTAATTCACCCCTCCACTTT.

This clone was observed once. The chain joins TRBV18 to TRBJ2-7; TRBD1 matches at 8 bases. Germline V gene data show CDR1 as KGHSH and CDR2 as LQKENI. The CDR3 is 15 amino acids. V was pared by 3 bases and J by 1 base, with 5 bases of the junction left unmatched. The CDR3, as DNA: TGTGCCAGCTCACCGGGACAGGCTATATCCTACGAGCAGTACTTC. Protein: CASSPGQAISYEQYF.

V is TRBV2 and J is TRBJ1-6; no reliable D call. The CDR3 contains 13 residues. Trimming cost V 8 bases and J 10 bases, with 15 bases left between them. Germline V gives CDR1 SNHLY, CDR2 FYNNEI. The CDR3 here is CASAQENQSPLHF. The DNA of the CDR3 is TGTGCCAGCGCCCAGGAGAACCAATCACCCCTCCACTTT.